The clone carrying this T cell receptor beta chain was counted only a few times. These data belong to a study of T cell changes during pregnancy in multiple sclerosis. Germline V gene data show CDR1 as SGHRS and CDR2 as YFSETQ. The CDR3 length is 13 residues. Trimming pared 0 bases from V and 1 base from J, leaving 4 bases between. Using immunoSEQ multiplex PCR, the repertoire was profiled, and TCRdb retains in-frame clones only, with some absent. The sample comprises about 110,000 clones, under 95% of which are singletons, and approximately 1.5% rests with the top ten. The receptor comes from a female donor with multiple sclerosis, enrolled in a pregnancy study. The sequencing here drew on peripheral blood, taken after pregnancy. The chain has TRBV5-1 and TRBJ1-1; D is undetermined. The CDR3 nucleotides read TGCGCCAGCAGCTTGGGCAGGAACACTGAAGCTTTCTTT. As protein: CASSLGRNTEAFF.